Each of the 7 T cell receptor beta chains below was sequenced from the same sample in a study of blood T cell repertoires in COVID-19. Some clones are missing from TCRdb's copy, which holds only in-frame ones; the method was immunoSEQ multiplex PCR. The data contain around 80,000 clones, 82% of them singletons. The sample was peripheral blood. All receptors derive from a human donor in a cohort sampled during active COVID-19.

The gene calls are TRBV9 and TRBJ1-2; no definite D call. The V gene lost 2 bases and the J gene lost 3 bases, with 11 bases spanning the gap. The CDR3 covers 14 residues. Germline V gives CDR1 SGDLS, CDR2 YYNGEE. The CDR3 nucleotides are TGTGCCAGCAGCGTCGGCAACGCGGACTATGGCTACACCTTC. Encoded protein: CASSVGNADYGYTF.

This sequence joins TRBV6-8 and TRBJ1-1; 7 positions match TRBD1. The V segment lost 2 bases and the J segment 5 bases; nucleotides outside the gene matches: 11. Germline CDR1 and CDR2: MNHGY and SAAAGT. The CDR3 covers 16 residues. The CDR3 is CASSYPRTGACTEAFF. The CDR3, as DNA: TGTGCCAGCAGTTACCCCAGGACAGGAGCTTGTACTGAAGCTTTCTTT.

The chain combines TRBV10-3 with TRBJ2-7; tentative D call: TRBD1 (5 bases). Trimming took 5 bases from V and 0 from J, leaving 11 bases between them. Germline CDR1 reads ENHRY; CDR2 reads SYGVKD. The CDR3 is 14 residues long. This chain's CDR3 is CAISTRTTSYEQYF. Here the CDR3 DNA reads TGTGCCATCAGTACACGGACAACCTCCTACGAGCAGTACTTC.

A single count supports this clone. The rearrangement uses TRBV6-1 and TRBJ2-3; 8 nucleotides match TRBD2. There are 16 residues in the CDR3. CDR1 and CDR2 from the germline V gene are MNHNS and SASEGT. V dropped 2 bases and J dropped 3; count of bases not matched to a gene: 7. The CDR3 protein is CASSEFLAGLTDTQYF. The CDR3 DNA reads as TGTGCCAGCAGTGAATTTCTAGCGGGTCTAACAGATACGCAGTATTTT.

V is TRBV4-2 and J is TRBJ2-7, with unresolved D. In germline, CDR1 is LGHNA, CDR2 YNFKEQ. CDR3 length: 12 residues. V was shortened by 1 base and J by 3 bases, with 4 bases between the two germline ends. Here the CDR3 reads CASSQVRYEQYF. As DNA, the CDR3 is TGTGCCAGCAGCCAAGTCCGCTACGAGCAGTACTTC.

The rearrangement uses TRBV19 and TRBJ1-1; 10 bases fit TRBD1. This CDR3 is 14 amino acids long. V lost 8 bases to trimming and J lost 4 bases; unmatched junction nucleotides: 7. The germline V gene has CDR1 LNHDA and CDR2 SQIVND (reference sequence). Here the CDR3 reads CASRATGGGTEAFF. CDR3 nucleotides: TGTGCCAGTCGCGCGACAGGGGGCGGCACTGAAGCTTTCTTT.

V gene TRBV5-1 combines with J gene TRBJ2-3, with 8 bases lining up with TRBD2. The CDR3 runs to 15 residues. CDR1 and CDR2 (germline): SGHRS, YFSETQ. J gave up 0 bases and V 2 bases, and 2 bases lay outside the gene matches. The CDR3 spells CASSLAGASTDTQYF. The CDR3 DNA reads as TGCGCCAGCAGCTTAGCGGGGGCCAGCACAGATACGCAGTATTTT.